A single TCR beta chain is shown here with its context. V was trimmed by 0 bases and J by 2 bases, leaving 16 bases between them. The CDR3 runs 17 residues. CDR1 is SGHDN, CDR2 FVKESK, per germline. Libraries were prepared by immunoSEQ multiplex PCR; TCRdb keeps only in-frame clonotypes and omits some of them. The sample carries 25,000 to 30,000 clones, approximately 90% recorded once. This specimen comes from a study of control samples from healthy donors and cancer patients. The chain recombines TRBV14 with TRBJ2-5, with TRBD1 as a possible D gene (6 bases). The sample consisted of PBMCs. The sequence was collected from a woman aged 40 to 50 with lung cancer. CDR3 residues: CASSQESPDSFQETQYF. Here the CDR3 DNA reads TGTGCCAGCAGCCAAGAGAGTCCGGACAGCTTTCAAGAGACCCAGTACTTC.